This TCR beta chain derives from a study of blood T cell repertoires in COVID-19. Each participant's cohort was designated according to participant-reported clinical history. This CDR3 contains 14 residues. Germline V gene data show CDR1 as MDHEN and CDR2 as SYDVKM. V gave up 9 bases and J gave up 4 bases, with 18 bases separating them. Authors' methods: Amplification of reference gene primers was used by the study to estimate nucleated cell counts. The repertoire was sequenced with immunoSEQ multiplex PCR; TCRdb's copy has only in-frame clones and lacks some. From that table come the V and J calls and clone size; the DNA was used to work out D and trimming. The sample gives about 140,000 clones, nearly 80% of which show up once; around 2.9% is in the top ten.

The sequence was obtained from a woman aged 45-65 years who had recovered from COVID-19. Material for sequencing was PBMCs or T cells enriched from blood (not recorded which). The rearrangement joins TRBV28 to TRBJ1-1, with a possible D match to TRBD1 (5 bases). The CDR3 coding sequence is TGTGCCAGTAGCACCGGGACTTCGGGCACTGAAGCTTTCTTT. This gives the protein CASSTGTSGTEAFF.